The present entry profiles one TCR beta chain with its context. The entry originates in a study of blood T cell repertoires in COVID-19. In the study overall: COVID-19 samples collected from the United States, Italy and Spain covered acute and convalescent phases. T cells, B-cell-depleted T cells, or PBMCs supplied cDNA or gDNA.

In the original processing: Counts of nucleated cells, estimated from reference gene primer amplification, were obtained. TCRdb's table, derived via immunoSEQ multiplex PCR, lists solely in-frame clones and lacks some. V, J and clone size reflect that table, while D and trimming were determined from the DNA. This repertoire shows more than 150,000 clones, approximately 80% found once; its top ten account for about 7%. The CDR3 consists of 17 residues. CDR1 is SGHKS and CDR2 is YYEKEE in the germline V gene (reference sequence). V lost 0 bases to trimming and J lost 5 bases, with 20 bases between them.

Sequenced sample: peripheral blood. J is TRBJ2-5 and V is TRBV5-5; a weak D match, TRBD1 (5 bases). The receptor was derived from a human donor in a cohort sampled during active COVID-19. DNA of the CDR3: TGTGCCAGCAGCTTGGCCTTGGGCAGGGCCCCCTTGGAGACCCAGTACTTC. It encodes CASSLALGRAPLETQYF.